These T cell receptor beta chains were read from a single sample in a study of T-cell reconstitution after alpha-beta-depleted transplantation in children. TCRdb fed the PCR reads into MiXCR, producing one record per CDR3 protein. The sample lists 200,000 to 300,000 distinct CDR3 sequences; about 12% were seen once. The sample in question was PBMCs from the stem cell graft donor, obtained from the stem cell graft. These receptors were obtained from a human donor who donated a stem cell graft to a child with acute lymphoblastic leukemia. CDR3s include the opening cysteine and the closing phenylalanine or tryptophan. The D gene is left open where the match is weak. Clone size appears in some rows only: once, few, many, or a class for an expanded clone.

clone size: once
J gene: TRBJ2-3
V gene: TRBV7-8
D gene: -
CDR3 DNA: TGTGCCAGCAGCTTGGTCGGGAGCCCAGATACGCAGTATTTT
CDR3 protein: CASSLVGSPDTQYF

clone size: many
J gene: TRBJ2-6
V gene: TRBV12-3/TRBV12-4
D gene: -
CDR3 DNA: TGTGCCAGCACCCTTTTCTCCTCTGGGGCCAACGTCCTGACTTTC
CDR3 protein: CASTLFSSGANVLTF

clone size: many
J gene: TRBJ1-3
V gene: TRBV6-5
D gene: -
CDR3 DNA: TGTGCCAGCAGTTCCTCAGAGTTTTCGGCCGCCATATATTTT
CDR3 protein: CASSSSEFSAAIYF

clone size: few
J gene: TRBJ2-1
V gene: TRBV9
D gene: TRBD2
CDR3 DNA: TGTGCCAGCAGCGTAAGACCCCTAGCGGGGGAGTACAATGAGCAGTTCTTC
CDR3 protein: CASSVRPLAGEYNEQFF

clone size: many
J gene: TRBJ2-1
V gene: TRBV29-1
D gene: TRBD2
CDR3 DNA: TGCAGCGCAGTAGCGGGGGGGAATCACAATGAGCAGTTCTTC
CDR3 protein: CSAVAGGNHNEQFF

clone size: many
J gene: TRBJ1-4
V gene: TRBV4-2
D gene: -
CDR3 DNA: TGTGCCAGCAGCCAAACAGGGTCAGATGAAAAACTGTTTTTT
CDR3 protein: CASSQTGSDEKLFF

clone size: many
J gene: TRBJ2-2
V gene: TRBV6-1
D gene: -
CDR3 DNA: TGTGCCAGCAGTGTGCTGGGATCCGGGGAGCTGTTTTTT
CDR3 protein: CASSVLGSGELFF

clone size: -
J gene: TRBJ2-1
V gene: TRBV6-2/TRBV6-3
D gene: -
CDR3 DNA: TGTGCCAGCAGTTCTATGCTAGCGCCCTACAATGAGCAGTTCTTC
CDR3 protein: CASSSMLAPYNEQFF

clone size: many
J gene: TRBJ2-1
V gene: TRBV7-9
D gene: TRBD2
CDR3 DNA: TGTGCCAGCAGTTACCGGGACTACGCTCGTGGTGAGCAGTTCTTC
CDR3 protein: CASSYRDYARGEQFF

clone size: few
J gene: TRBJ1-2
V gene: TRBV20-1
D gene: -
CDR3 DNA: TGCAGTGCTAGCGGGGGGGGTGAGGACTATGGCTACACCTTC
CDR3 protein: CSASGGGEDYGYTF

clone size: few
J gene: TRBJ2-1
V gene: TRBV6-1
D gene: -
CDR3 DNA: TGTGCCAGCAGTGAGGAGCTTTTGAGCTACAATGAGCAGTTCTTC
CDR3 protein: CASSEELLSYNEQFF

clone size: many
J gene: TRBJ2-1
V gene: TRBV5-5
D gene: -
CDR3 DNA: TGTGCCAGCAGCTTTCGGGGGACGCAGTTTTTTGAGCAGTTCTTC
CDR3 protein: CASSFRGTQFFEQFF

clone size: -
J gene: TRBJ1-6
V gene: TRBV27
D gene: -
CDR3 DNA: TGTGCCAGCAGGCCAGGACAGAATAATTCACCCCTCCACTTT
CDR3 protein: CASRPGQNNSPLHF

clone size: many
J gene: TRBJ2-2
V gene: TRBV20-1
D gene: TRBD2
CDR3 DNA: TGCAGTGTTTTCAATGACGGACTAGCGGGAGGAAGGACCGGGGAGCTGTTTTTT
CDR3 protein: CSVFNDGLAGGRTGELFF

clone size: few
J gene: TRBJ2-5
V gene: TRBV5-1
D gene: -
CDR3 DNA: TGCGCCAGCAGCTTGGTTCCGGGGACCTACCAAGAGACCCAGTACTTC
CDR3 protein: CASSLVPGTYQETQYF

clone size: many
J gene: TRBJ2-1
V gene: TRBV6-5
D gene: TRBD1
CDR3 DNA: TGTGCCAGCGAGAGGGGACAGGGGGCCGATGAGCAGTTCTTC
CDR3 protein: CASERGQGADEQFF

clone size: many
J gene: TRBJ2-5
V gene: TRBV7-2
D gene: -
CDR3 DNA: TGTGCCAGCAGCCTCTTGGGGAGTCAATCGTACCAAGAGACCCAGTACTTC
CDR3 protein: CASSLLGSQSYQETQYF

clone size: -
J gene: TRBJ1-4
V gene: TRBV5-4
D gene: TRBD1
CDR3 DNA: TGTGCCAGCAGCGAGACAGGGGGAAGTGAAAAACTGTTTTTT
CDR3 protein: CASSETGGSEKLFF